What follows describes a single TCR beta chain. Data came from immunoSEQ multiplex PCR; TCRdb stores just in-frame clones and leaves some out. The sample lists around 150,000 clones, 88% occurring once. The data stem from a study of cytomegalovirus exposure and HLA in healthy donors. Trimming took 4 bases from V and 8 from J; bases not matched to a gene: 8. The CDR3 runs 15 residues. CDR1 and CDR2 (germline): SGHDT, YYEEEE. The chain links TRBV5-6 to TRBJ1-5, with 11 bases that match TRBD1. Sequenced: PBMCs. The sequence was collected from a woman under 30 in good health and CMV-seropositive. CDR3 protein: CASSLGTGGVKPQHF. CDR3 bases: TGTGCCAGCAGCCTAGGGACAGGGGGAGTTAAGCCCCAGCATTTT.